This T cell receptor (beta chain) is from a study of shared clonotypes between healthy human individuals. Germline values: CDR1 SGHTA, CDR2 FQGNSA. The CDR3 covers 13 residues. With 2 bases removed from V and 8 bases from J, the gap between germline ends came to 12 bases. Details on this clone: The same CDR3 arises from other DNA sequences in this sample as well.

Profiling relied on immunoSEQ multiplex PCR, and the TCRdb table lists in-frame clones only, not all of them. The repertoire holds roughly 500,000 clones, with 90% to 96% as singletons. This clonotype originated in a woman in her 30s in good health. The J gene is TRBJ1-1, the V gene TRBV7-2, with a weak D call TRBD1 (5 bases). The sample was naive CD4+ T cells sorted from blood. The sample's subset: CD45RA+ positively selected. The CDR3 here is CASSLRGRTEAFF. The DNA for the CDR3 is TGTGCCAGCAGCTTAAGGGGTCGGACCGAAGCTTTCTTT.